This TCR beta chain was sequenced during a study of CD8 T cells in Susac syndrome. Random hexamers were used to reverse transcribe an amount of roughly 0.45 to 1 ug RNA. Each CDR3 protein gets one entry after TCRdb re-called the immunoSEQ multiplex PCR reads with MiXCR. The data hold 150,000 to 200,000 distinct CDR3 sequences, with 90% to 95% observed a single time. This CDR3 contains 14 residues. Trimming at V came to 5 bases and at J to 6 bases, leaving 5 bases not matched to a gene. Germline V gives CDR1 SGHVS, CDR2 FNYEAQ. Sequencing was done on a sample of CD4+ T cells from PBMCs. The chain joins TRBV7-6 to TRBJ1-1; 11 nucleotides match TRBD1. The receptor's source is a human donor in good health. The CDR3 sequence is CASSDGQGASEAFF. For the CDR3, the DNA is TGTGCCAGCAGCGACGGACAGGGGGCTTCTGAAGCTTTCTTT.